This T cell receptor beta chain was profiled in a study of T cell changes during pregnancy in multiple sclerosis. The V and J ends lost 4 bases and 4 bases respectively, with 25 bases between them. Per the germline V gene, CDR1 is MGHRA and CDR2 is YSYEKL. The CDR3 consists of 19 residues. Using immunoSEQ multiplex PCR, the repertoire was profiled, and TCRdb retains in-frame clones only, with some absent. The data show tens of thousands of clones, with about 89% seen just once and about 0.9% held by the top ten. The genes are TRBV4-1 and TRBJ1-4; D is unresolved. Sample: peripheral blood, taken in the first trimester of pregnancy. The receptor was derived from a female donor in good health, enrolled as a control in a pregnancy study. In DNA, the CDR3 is TGCGCCAGCAGCCCGGTGGAGGGCGGACTGACGGATTATAATGAAAAACTGTTTTTT. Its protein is CASSPVEGGLTDYNEKLFF.